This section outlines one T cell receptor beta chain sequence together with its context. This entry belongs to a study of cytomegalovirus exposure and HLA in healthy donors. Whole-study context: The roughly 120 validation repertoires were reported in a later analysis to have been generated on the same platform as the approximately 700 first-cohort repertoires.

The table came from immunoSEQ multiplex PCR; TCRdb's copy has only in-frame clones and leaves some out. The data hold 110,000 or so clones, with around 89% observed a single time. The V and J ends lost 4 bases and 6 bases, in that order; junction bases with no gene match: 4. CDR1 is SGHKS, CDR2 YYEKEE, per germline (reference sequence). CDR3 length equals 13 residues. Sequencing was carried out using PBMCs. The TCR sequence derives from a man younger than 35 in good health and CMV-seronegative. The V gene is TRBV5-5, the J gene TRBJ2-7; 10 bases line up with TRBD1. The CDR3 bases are TGTGCCAGCAGCCAGGGGACAGGGGTCGAGCAGTACTTC. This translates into CASSQGTGVEQYF.